The T cell receptor beta chain under discussion was sequenced for a study of STAT3 mutations in large granular lymphocyte leukemia. Study summary: Roughly half the longitudinally sequenced T-LGLL patients had canonical STAT3 mutations. Immunosuppressive therapy was given to more than half of T-LGLL patients.

Regarding this clone: No antigen is known for it.

The assay was immunoSEQ multiplex PCR, and TCRdb's table has in-frame clones only and misses some. The table includes more than 10,000 clones, roughly 80% detected once. In germline, CDR1 is SGDLS, CDR2 YYNGEE. The CDR3 sequence is 15 residues long. Trimming removed 0 bases from V and 3 bases from J; junction bases left unmatched: 6. Study findings and constraints: After therapy, 6 of 18 patients switched clonotypes, all new clones STAT3 wild type. Every T-LGLL patient had at least one immunodominant TCRbeta clonotype. No sample exists from the first appearance of each clone.

This chain uses TRBV9 with TRBJ2-7; 7 nucleotides line up with TRBD1. The origin of this receptor is a man in his fifties or sixties with T-cell large granular lymphocyte leukemia. Some clones in this sample may be carry-over from other donors' samples. Sequenced: peripheral blood mononuclear cells. The CDR3 sequence: CASSVEGDRVYEQYF. CDR3 nucleotides: TGTGCCAGCAGCGTAGAAGGCGACAGGGTCTACGAGCAGTACTTC.